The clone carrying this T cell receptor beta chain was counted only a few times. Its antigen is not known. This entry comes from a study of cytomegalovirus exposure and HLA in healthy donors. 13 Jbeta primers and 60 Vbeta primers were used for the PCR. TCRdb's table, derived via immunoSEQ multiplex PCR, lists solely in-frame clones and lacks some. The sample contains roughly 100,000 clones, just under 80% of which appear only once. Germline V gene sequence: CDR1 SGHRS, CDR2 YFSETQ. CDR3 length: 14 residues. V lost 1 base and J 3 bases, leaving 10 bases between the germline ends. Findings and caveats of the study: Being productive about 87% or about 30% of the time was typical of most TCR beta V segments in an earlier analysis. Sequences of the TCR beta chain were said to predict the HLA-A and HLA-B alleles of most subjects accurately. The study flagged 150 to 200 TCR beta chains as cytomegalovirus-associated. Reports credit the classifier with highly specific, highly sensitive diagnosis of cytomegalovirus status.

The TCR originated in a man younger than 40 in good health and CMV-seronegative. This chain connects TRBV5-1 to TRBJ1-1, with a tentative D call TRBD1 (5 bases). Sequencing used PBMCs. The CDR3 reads CASSLRLGDTEAFF. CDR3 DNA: TGCGCCAGCAGCTTGCGGCTAGGGGACACTGAAGCTTTCTTT.